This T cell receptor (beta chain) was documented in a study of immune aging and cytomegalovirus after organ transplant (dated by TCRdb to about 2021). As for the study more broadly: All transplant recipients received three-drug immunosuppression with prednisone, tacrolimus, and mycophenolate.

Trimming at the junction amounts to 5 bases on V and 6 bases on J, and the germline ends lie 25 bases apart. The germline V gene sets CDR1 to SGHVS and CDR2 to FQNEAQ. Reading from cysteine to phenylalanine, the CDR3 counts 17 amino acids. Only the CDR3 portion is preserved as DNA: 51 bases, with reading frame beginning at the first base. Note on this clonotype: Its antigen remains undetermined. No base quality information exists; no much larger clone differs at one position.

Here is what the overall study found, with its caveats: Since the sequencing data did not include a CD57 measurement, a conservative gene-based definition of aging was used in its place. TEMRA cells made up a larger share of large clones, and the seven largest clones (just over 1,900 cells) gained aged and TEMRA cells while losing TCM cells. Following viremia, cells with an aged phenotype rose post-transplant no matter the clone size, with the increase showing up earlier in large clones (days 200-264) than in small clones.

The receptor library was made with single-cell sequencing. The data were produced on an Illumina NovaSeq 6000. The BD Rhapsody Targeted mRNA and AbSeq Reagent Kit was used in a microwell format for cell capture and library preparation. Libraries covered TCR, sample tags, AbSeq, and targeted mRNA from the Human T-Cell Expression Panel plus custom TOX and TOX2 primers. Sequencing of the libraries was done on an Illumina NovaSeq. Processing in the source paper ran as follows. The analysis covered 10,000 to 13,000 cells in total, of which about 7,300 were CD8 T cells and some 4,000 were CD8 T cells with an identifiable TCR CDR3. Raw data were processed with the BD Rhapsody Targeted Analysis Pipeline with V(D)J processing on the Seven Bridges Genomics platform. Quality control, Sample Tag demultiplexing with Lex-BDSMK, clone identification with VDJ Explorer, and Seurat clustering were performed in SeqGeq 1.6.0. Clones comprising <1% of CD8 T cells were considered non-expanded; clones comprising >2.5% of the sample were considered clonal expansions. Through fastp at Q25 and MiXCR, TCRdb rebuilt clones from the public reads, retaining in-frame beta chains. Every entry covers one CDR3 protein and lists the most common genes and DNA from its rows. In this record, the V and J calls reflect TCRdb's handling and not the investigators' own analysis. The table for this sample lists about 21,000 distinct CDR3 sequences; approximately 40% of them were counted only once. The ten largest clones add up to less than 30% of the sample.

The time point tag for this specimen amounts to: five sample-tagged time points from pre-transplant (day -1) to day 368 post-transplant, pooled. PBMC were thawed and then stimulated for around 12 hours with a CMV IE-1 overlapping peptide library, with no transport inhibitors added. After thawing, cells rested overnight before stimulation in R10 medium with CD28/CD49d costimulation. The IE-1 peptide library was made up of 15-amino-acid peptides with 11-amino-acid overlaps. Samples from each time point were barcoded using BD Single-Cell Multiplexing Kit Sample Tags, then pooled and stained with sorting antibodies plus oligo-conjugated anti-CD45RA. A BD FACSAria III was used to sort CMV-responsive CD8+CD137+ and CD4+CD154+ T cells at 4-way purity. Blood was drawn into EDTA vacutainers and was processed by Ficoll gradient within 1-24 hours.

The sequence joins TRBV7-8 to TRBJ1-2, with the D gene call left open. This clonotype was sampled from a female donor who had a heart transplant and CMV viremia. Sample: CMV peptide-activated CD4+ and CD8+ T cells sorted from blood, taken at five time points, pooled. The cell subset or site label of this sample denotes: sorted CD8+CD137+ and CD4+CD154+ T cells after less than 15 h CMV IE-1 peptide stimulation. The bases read TGTGCCAGCAGCCAAAGGACGGATCGTCGGGGTGCGGATGGCTACACCTTC. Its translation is CASSQRTDRRGADGYTF.